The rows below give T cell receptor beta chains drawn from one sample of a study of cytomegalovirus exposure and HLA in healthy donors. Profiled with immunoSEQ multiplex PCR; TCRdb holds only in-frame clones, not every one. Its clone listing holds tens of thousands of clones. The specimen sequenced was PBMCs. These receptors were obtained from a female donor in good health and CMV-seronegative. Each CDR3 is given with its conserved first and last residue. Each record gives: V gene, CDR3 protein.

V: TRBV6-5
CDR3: CASLGDGWSYTF

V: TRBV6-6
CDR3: CASSYSTGAEGYTF

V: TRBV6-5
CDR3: CASSYAAEAKGAFF

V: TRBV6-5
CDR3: CASSRGGNSYEQYF

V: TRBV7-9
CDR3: CASSSLPRQGPDYEQYF

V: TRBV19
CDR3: CASSIDPADTQYF

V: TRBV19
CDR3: CASSIGAGTQPQHF

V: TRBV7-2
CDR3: CASSRRDRGSEQYF

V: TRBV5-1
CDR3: CASSLRTGPYGYTF

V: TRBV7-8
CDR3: CASSLGWGPNYGYTF

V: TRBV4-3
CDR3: CASSQDHVGAGYGYTF

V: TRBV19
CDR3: CASRARTGGLNNQPQHF

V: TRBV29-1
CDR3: CSAPGQGGEQYF

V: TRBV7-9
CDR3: CASSPSGFHEQYF

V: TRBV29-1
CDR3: CSGGGSGDEQFF

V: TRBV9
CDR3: CASSVRTGWDEKLFF

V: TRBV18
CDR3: CASSSGVNTEAFF

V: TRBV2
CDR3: CASSVHRPEDGYTF

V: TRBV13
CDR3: CASSWTSGTGETQYF